A selection of T cell receptor beta chains follows, all from one sample in a study of blood T cells in healthy people across ages. TCRdb reanalysed the 5' RACE reads using MiXCR and keeps one entry per CDR3 protein. In the table there are around 1,800,000 distinct CDR3 sequences, roughly two fifths of which are singletons. The sequenced sample consisted of blood. These TCRs come from a human donor in good health. Both conserved end residues are part of each CDR3. The D gene is left open where the match is weak. The size field is filled for only some rows; it gives once, few, many or a size class.

TGTGCCATCAATCCAGGAGGGACACTCCAAGAGACCCAGTACTTC | CAINPGGTLQETQYF | NA | TRBJ2-5 | TRBV10-3 | NA
TGTGCCAGCAGTCCATCGGGGGAGGTCGAAGATGGCTACACCTTC | CASSPSGEVEDGYTF | NA | TRBJ1-2 | TRBV6-5 | NA
TGCGCCAGCAGCTTCATTCCGGGCAATGAGCAGTTCTTC | CASSFIPGNEQFF | NA | TRBJ2-1 | TRBV5-1 | NA
TGTGCCGGCAGTTACTCCGGGACAGCTCGCACAGATACGCAGTATTTT | CAGSYSGTARTDTQYF | TRBD1 | TRBJ2-3 | TRBV6-2/TRBV6-3 | NA
TGTGCCAGCAGTTTGACTAGAGTCCGCACAGATGCGCAGTATTTT | CASSLTRVRTDAQYF | NA | TRBJ2-3 | TRBV12-3/TRBV12-4 | NA
TGTACCAGCAGCCCTGTTCAAGAGACCCAGTACTTC | CTSSPVQETQYF | NA | TRBJ2-5 | TRBV11-2 | NA
TGTGCCAGCGTTACGGGAGAAAAAGGCGAGCAGTACTTC | CASVTGEKGEQYF | NA | TRBJ2-7 | TRBV2 | NA
TGCAGCGTCTACCGGGACAGGGATTGGGGGACCCAGTACTTC | CSVYRDRDWGTQYF | TRBD1 | TRBJ2-5 | TRBV29-1 | NA
TGTGCCAGCAGTTACGCAGCGGACATTCAGTACTTC | CASSYAADIQYF | NA | TRBJ2-4 | TRBV6-2/TRBV6-3 | few
TGTGCCAGCAGCTTACAGGCTGGGGGGCGGTTGATATATGAGCAGTTCTTC | CASSLQAGGRLIYEQFF | NA | TRBJ2-1 | TRBV7-2 | NA
TGTGCCAGCAGCCCCACGTCTCCTAACTATGGCTACACCTTC | CASSPTSPNYGYTF | NA | TRBJ1-2 | TRBV7-9 | NA
TGCAGTGCTCTCCGGGACAGGGGGCAGAATGAGCAGTTCTTC | CSALRDRGQNEQFF | TRBD1 | TRBJ2-1 | TRBV20-1 | few
TGCAGCGTTAAAGGTCACCTCACGAAGACGGAGCAGTTCTTC | CSVKGHLTKTEQFF | NA | TRBJ2-1 | TRBV29-1 | NA
TGTGCCAGCAGTCCCCCCCGGGCCCGAGGGACTGAAGCTTTCTTT | CASSPPRARGTEAFF | NA | TRBJ1-1 | TRBV6-5 | NA
TGTGCCAGCAGCCAAGATAGTACGGCAGGTCCCTATGGCTACACCTTC | CASSQDSTAGPYGYTF | NA | TRBJ1-2 | TRBV3-1 | NA
TGCAGCGTTGACGGACAGGGAGTTTTCGAGCAGTACTTC | CSVDGQGVFEQYF | TRBD1 | TRBJ2-7 | TRBV29-1 | many
TGCGCCAGCAGCTTGAGGACAGGGGTGCGCGACTATGGCTACACCTTC | CASSLRTGVRDYGYTF | TRBD1 | TRBJ1-2 | TRBV5-1 | once
TGTGCCAGCAGTTTCGAGGGGACGGTCTACAATGAGCAGTTCTTC | CASSFEGTVYNEQFF | NA | TRBJ2-1 | TRBV12-3/TRBV12-4 | few
TGTGCCAGCAGCCCGTGGACTGAGAACTACGAGCAGTACTTC | CASSPWTENYEQYF | NA | TRBJ2-7 | TRBV7-9 | few
TGCAGTGCTAGGATTCAGGGACGACTTCCGGGCGGCTACACCTTC | CSARIQGRLPGGYTF | NA | TRBJ1-2 | TRBV20-1 | NA
TGCGCCAGCCGAACCGGGACAGGGAATAGCGGGGAGCTGTTTTTT | CASRTGTGNSGELFF | TRBD1 | TRBJ2-2 | TRBV5-1 | NA
TGTGCCAGCAGTTTTACCAGGAGGAACACTGAAGCTTTCTTT | CASSFTRRNTEAFF | NA | TRBJ1-1 | TRBV12-3/TRBV12-4 | NA
TGCGCCAGCAGCCTCCGGGACAGGGCTTTCACAGATACGCAGTATTTT | CASSLRDRAFTDTQYF | TRBD1 | TRBJ2-3 | TRBV4-1 | NA
TGTGCCAGCTCAGCCCAGACTAGCGGGGGGGCCTACGAGCAGTACTTC | CASSAQTSGGAYEQYF | TRBD2 | TRBJ2-7 | TRBV18 | few
TGCGCCAGCAGCTTGTATAGCGGGGGGACCCTCCGTAGCACAGATACGCAGTATTTT | CASSLYSGGTLRSTDTQYF | TRBD2 | TRBJ2-3 | TRBV5-1 | few
TGTGCCAGCGGGAGGGAGCAACCTAATCAGCCCCAGCATTTT | CASGREQPNQPQHF | NA | TRBJ1-5 | TRBV6-1 | once
TGCGCCAGCAGCCAAGTAGGTTCGAGGCCCCTCCACTTT | CASSQVGSRPLHF | NA | TRBJ1-6 | TRBV4-1 | NA
TGTGCCAGCAGCTCCGAAGTCTCCGTAGGCGGGCGGGGAGAAAAACTGTTTTTT | CASSSEVSVGGRGEKLFF | NA | TRBJ1-4 | TRBV7-2 | NA
TGTGCCAGCAGTTACGGACAGGGGGTCGCCTACGAGCAGTACTTC | CASSYGQGVAYEQYF | TRBD1 | TRBJ2-7 | TRBV6-2/TRBV6-3 | NA
TGTGCCAGCTTGGCAGGGTCCGGGGAGCTGTTTTTT | CASLAGSGELFF | NA | TRBJ2-2 | TRBV7-2 | NA
TGTGCCAGCTCGCCATTTCTGGGACAGGGAAATTCACCCCTCCACTTT | CASSPFLGQGNSPLHF | TRBD1 | TRBJ1-6 | TRBV18 | few
TGCAGTGCTAGATTACAGGGATCTAACTATGGCTACACCTTC | CSARLQGSNYGYTF | NA | TRBJ1-2 | TRBV20-1 | NA
TGTGCCACCAGCAGAAACAGGGGGCCCTCCTACGAGCAGTACTTC | CATSRNRGPSYEQYF | TRBD1 | TRBJ2-7 | TRBV15 | NA
TGTGCCAGCGCAAACTTTGCAACTAATGAAAAACTGTTTTTT | CASANFATNEKLFF | NA | TRBJ1-4 | TRBV12-3/TRBV12-4 | NA
TGCAGCGCTGGGGACAGGACATACGAGCAGTACTTC | CSAGDRTYEQYF | TRBD1 | TRBJ2-7 | TRBV29-1 | NA
TGCAGTGCTAGAGATAGCGGGGGCGAGGACACTGAAGCTTTCTTT | CSARDSGGEDTEAFF | NA | TRBJ1-1 | TRBV20-1 | NA
TGTGCCAGCAGCTCCTACGGGAAAAGTTCTGACGAGCAGTACTTC | CASSSYGKSSDEQYF | NA | TRBJ2-7 | TRBV7-8 | many
TGTGCCAGCAGTTACTGGCCAGGGGAGGACTACACCTTC | CASSYWPGEDYTF | NA | TRBJ1-2 | TRBV6-2/TRBV6-3 | NA
TGTGCCAGCAGCCAAGATCCCGGGGGGACCTCAGAGACCCAGTACTTC | CASSQDPGGTSETQYF | TRBD2 | TRBJ2-5 | TRBV4-2 | few
TGTGCCACCAGCAGAGATATCGGGGGCACCATATATTTT | CATSRDIGGTIYF | NA | TRBJ1-3 | TRBV15 | NA
TGTGCCAGCAGCGACAGGGGGGCCTCCTACGAGCAGTACTTC | CASSDRGASYEQYF | TRBD1 | TRBJ2-7 | TRBV7-2 | few
TGTGCCAGTAGTATTAGACTAGCGGGGGGGCTGGGCAATGAGCAGTTCTTC | CASSIRLAGGLGNEQFF | TRBD2 | TRBJ2-1 | TRBV6-2/TRBV6-3 | NA